The 16 T cell receptor beta chains below all came from one sample that was sequenced in a study of T-cell reconstitution after alpha-beta-depleted transplantation in children. Unique molecular identifiers were incorporated when the TCRbeta library was constructed. TCRdb re-analysed the PCR reads in MiXCR, keeping a single row per CDR3 protein. The data contain hundreds of thousands of distinct CDR3 sequences, around a sixth of them singletons. This material consisted of PBMCs, mostly from graft donor cells, taken 360 days after TCRalphabeta/CD19-depleted stem cell transplant. The origin of the receptors is a male patient between 2 and 10 years old who had a stem cell transplant for acute lymphoblastic leukemia, so the T cells may come from the graft donor.

The CDR3 DNA reads as TGTGCCACCGGGGGTCTAGCGGGGGGGCCGAACACCGGGGAGCTGTTTTTT. Amino acids: CATGGLAGGPNTGELFF. V and J are TRBV15 and TRBJ2-2; TRBD2 matches 12 bases. The CDR3 consists of 17 residues. Germline V gene data show CDR1 as LNHNV and CDR2 as YYDKDF (reference sequence). The trim removed 8 bases at V and 0 bases at J, leaving 7 bases unmatched.

This clonotype has just a few counts. The chain couples TRBV13 to TRBJ2-3; either TRBD1 or TRBD2 may supply D (6 bases each). The germline V gene has CDR1 PRHDT and CDR2 FYEKMQ (reference sequence). This CDR3 has 16 amino acids. V was shortened by 5 bases and J by 0 bases, with 15 bases between the two germline ends. DNA of the CDR3: TGTGCCAGCAGCATAACCACAGGGACTAGCACAGATACGCAGTATTTT. Amino acids: CASSITTGTSTDTQYF.

The CDR3 sequence is CASHLQGAYEQYF. The CDR3 DNA sequence: TGTGCCAGCCATCTACAGGGGGCCTACGAGCAGTACTTC. The chain links TRBV6-2 or TRBV6-3 to TRBJ2-7, with 8 nucleotides matching TRBD1. Per germline, CDR1 MNHEY and CDR2 SVGEGT. The CDR3 is 13 residues long. Trimming took 8 bases from V and 2 from J; bases not matched to a gene: 5.

This clonotype turned up a few times. V and J are TRBV7-2 and TRBJ2-3; D perhaps matches TRBD2 (5 bases). This CDR3 region has 12 residues. Germline V gene lookup returns CDR1 SGHTA and CDR2 FQGNSA. The ends were cut back, 2 bases at V and 8 bases at J, with 8 bases in the middle. CDR3 sequence reads: CASSLPRGTQYF. As DNA, the CDR3 is TGTGCCAGCAGCTTACCCCGGGGTACGCAGTATTTT.

This clonotype occurred a few times. The chain combines TRBV4-3 with TRBJ1-2; a possible D gene is TRBD1 (6 bases). Per the germline V gene, CDR1 is LGHNA and CDR2 is YSLEER. The length of the CDR3 is 17 residues. V gave up 0 bases and J gave up 2 bases, with 16 bases separating them. The CDR3 here is CASSQDLSGGLNYGYTF. The CDR3 DNA is TGCGCCAGCAGCCAAGATCTATCGGGGGGCCTAAACTATGGCTACACCTTC.

The chain combines TRBV9 with TRBJ2-2; D is possibly TRBD1 or TRBD2 (6 bases each). The CDR3 is 16 residues long. CDR1 and CDR2 from the germline V gene are SGDLS and YYNGEE. V dropped 4 bases and J dropped 3 bases, with 16 bases sitting between them. CDR3 amino acids: CASSTRSRGHTGELFF. The CDR3 DNA reads as TGTGCCAGCAGCACCCGAAGCCGGGGGCACACCGGGGAGCTGTTTTTT.

The chain carries TRBV12-3 or TRBV12-4 and TRBJ2-1; D is ambiguous. The ends were cut back, 6 bases at V and 6 bases at J, with 18 bases in the middle. This CDR3 region has 15 residues. The CDR3 nucleotides are TGTGCCAGCAGCCTCCGGGCCAACGCAGCCAATGAGCAGTTCTTC. As protein: CASSLRANAANEQFF.

Note on this clonotype: One end of the junction varies from germline; a read error may be responsible. The chain combines TRBV19 with TRBJ2-5; the D is unclear. The germline CDR1 and CDR2 sequences are LNHDA and SQIVND (reference sequence). The CDR3 is 13 amino acids. The CDR3 sequence: CASLLGPLGTSDF. CDR3 bases: TGTGCCAGCCTCCTGGGTCCCCTCGGAACGTCGGACTTC. Full variable domain (rest looked up from reference TRBV19 and TRBJ2-5): DGGITQSPKYLFRKEGQNVTLSCEQNLNHDAMYWYRQDPGQGLRLIYYSQIVNDFQKGDIAEGYSVSREKKESFPLTVTSAQKNPTAFYLCASLLGPLGTSDFGPGTRLLVL.

The chain links TRBV6-2 or TRBV6-3 to TRBJ2-7; no clear D. CDR3 length: 11 residues. CDR1 MNHEY and CDR2 SVGEGT come from the germline V gene. The V and J ends lost 7 bases and 2 bases respectively, with 6 bases between them. The DNA for the CDR3 is TGTGCCAGCACCGACACCTACGAGCAGTACTTC. This encodes CASTDTYEQYF.

V usage is TRBV20-1 and J usage is TRBJ2-1; no clear D. Trimming cost V 3 bases and J 1 base, with 13 bases left between them. In germline, CDR1 is DFQATT, CDR2 SNEGSKA (reference sequence). This CDR3 is 15 amino acids long. As DNA, the CDR3 is TGCAGTGCTAGTGGTGGGCAGACGTCCTACAATGAGCAGTTCTTC. Protein: CSASGGQTSYNEQFF.

The chain uses TRBV11-2 and TRBJ2-7; D could derive from TRBD1 or TRBD2 (5 bases each). This CDR3 spans 16 amino acids. Between the trimmed V and J ends, which lost 1 base and 0 bases, there was a span of 13 bases. Germline CDR1 SGHAT, CDR2 FQNNGV. CDR3 region: CASSLVGDPDSYEQYF. In DNA form, the CDR3 reads TGTGCCAGCAGCTTAGTGGGGGACCCCGACTCCTACGAGCAGTACTTC.

This chain connects TRBV11-2 to TRBJ1-2; 9 positions agree with TRBD1. Germline loops: CDR1 SGHAT, CDR2 FQNNGV. The CDR3 length is 15 residues. The junction had 7 bases not matched to a gene; V was cut back by 5 bases and J by 3 bases. The chain's CDR3 is CASSHTGTGHYGYTF. As DNA, the CDR3 is TGTGCCAGCAGCCATACCGGGACAGGGCACTATGGCTACACCTTC. Drawing the rest from reference TRBV11-2 and TRBJ1-2, the complete variable domain is EAGVAQSPRYKIIEKRQSVAFWCNPISGHATLYWYQQILGQGPKLLIQFQNNGVVDDSQLPKDRFSAERLKGVDSTLKIQPAKLEDSAVYLCASSHTGTGHYGYTFGSGTRLTVV.

The chain's CDR3 is CASSPESRDEQFF. The DNA for the CDR3 is TGTGCCAGCAGCCCCGAGTCGCGTGATGAGCAGTTCTTC. J is TRBJ2-1 and V is TRBV7-9; D remains unclear. Trimming pared 5 bases from V and 8 bases from J, leaving 13 bases between. CDR1 SEHNR and CDR2 FQNEAQ come from the germline V gene (reference sequence). This CDR3 is built from 13 residues.

This clonotype came up a few times. The chain has TRBV10-3 and TRBJ1-2, with D tentatively TRBD1 (6 bases). The V gene lost 3 bases and the J gene lost 3 bases, with 11 bases spanning the gap. The germline V gene has CDR1 ENHRY and CDR2 SYGVKD. CDR3 length: 14 residues. This CDR3 is CAISDSGDDYGYTF. Here the CDR3 DNA reads TGTGCCATCAGTGATTCAGGGGATGACTATGGCTACACCTTC.

This chain links TRBV12-3 or TRBV12-4 with TRBJ2-7; D possibly uses TRBD1 or TRBD2 (5 bases each). This CDR3 is 15 amino acids long. V shed 0 bases and J shed 1 base, with 10 bases lying between them. The chain's CDR3 is CASSLAGAGSYEQYF. As DNA, the CDR3 is TGTGCCAGCAGTTTAGCCGGGGCAGGGTCCTACGAGCAGTACTTC.

This clonotype was observed once. Written as DNA, the CDR3 is TGTGCCAGCAGCTTAGTAACAGGGTTCACTGAAGCTTTCTTT. It encodes CASSLVTGFTEAFF. The chain links TRBV7-9 to TRBJ1-1, with D possibly being TRBD1 (6 bases). The ends were cut back, 1 base at V and 4 bases at J, with 10 bases in the middle. The CDR3 loop spans 14 amino acids. Looked up from germline, CDR1 is SEHNR and CDR2 is FQNEAQ (reference sequence).